The clone carrying this T cell receptor (beta chain) was counted only a few times. The sample belongs to a study of T-cell reconstitution after alpha-beta-depleted transplantation in children. V lost 6 bases to trimming and J lost 3 bases; unmatched junction nucleotides: 6. Per the germline V gene, CDR1 is MNHEY and CDR2 is SVGEGT. The CDR3 consists of 15 residues. TCRbeta library preparation incorporated unique molecular identifiers. TCRdb itself ran the PCR reads through MiXCR, one entry per CDR3 protein. The sample yields about 640,000 distinct CDR3 sequences, approximately 16% seen once. This clonotype was obtained from a human donor who donated a stem cell graft to a child with acute myeloid leukemia. This rearrangement joins TRBV6-2 or TRBV6-3 to TRBJ2-3; 10 bases line up with TRBD2. Sequencing was performed on PBMCs from the stem cell graft donor, taken from the stem cell graft. CDR3 sequence reads: CASRPVAGGTDTQYF. CDR3 sequence (DNA): TGTGCCAGCAGACCGGTAGCGGGGGGTACAGATACGCAGTATTTT.